Sequencing of this T cell receptor beta chain was carried out in a study of cytomegalovirus exposure and HLA in healthy donors. Primers included in the PCR were 60 Vbeta and 13 Jbeta primers. Sequencing used immunoSEQ multiplex PCR; TCRdb keeps in-frame clones, though not all of them. The data show about 120,000 clones, about 78% seen once. Germline loops: CDR1 ENHRY, CDR2 SYGVKD. Trimming cost V 7 bases and J 0 bases; bases outside gene matches: 4. The CDR3 has 15 amino acids. V is TRBV10-3 and J is TRBJ2-3; 10 bases are shared with TRBD2. Sequencing input: PBMCs. This clonotype was sampled from a middle-aged woman in good health and CMV-seropositive. CDR3 loop: CAITELAGSTDTQYF. CDR3 DNA: TGTGCCATCACCGAACTAGCGGGGAGCACAGATACGCAGTATTTT.